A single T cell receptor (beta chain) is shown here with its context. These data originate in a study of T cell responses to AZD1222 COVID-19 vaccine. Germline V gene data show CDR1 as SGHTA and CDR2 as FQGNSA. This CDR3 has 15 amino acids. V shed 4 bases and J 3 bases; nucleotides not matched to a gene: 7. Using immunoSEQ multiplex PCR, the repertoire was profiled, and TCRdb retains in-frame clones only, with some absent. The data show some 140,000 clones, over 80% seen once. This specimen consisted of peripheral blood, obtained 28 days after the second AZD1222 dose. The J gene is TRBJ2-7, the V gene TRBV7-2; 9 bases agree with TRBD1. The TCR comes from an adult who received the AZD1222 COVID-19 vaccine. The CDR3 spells CASSSLQGANYEQYF. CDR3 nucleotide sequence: TGTGCCAGCAGCTCTCTACAGGGGGCGAACTACGAGCAGTACTTC.